This T cell receptor beta chain was sequenced for a study of blood T cell repertoires in COVID-19 (dated by TCRdb to 2018 to 2021). Some background on the complete study: The collaborator samples originated in the United States, Italy and Spain and spanned the acute and convalescent phases of COVID-19. Where available, HLA class I and class II types were obtained from metadata supplied by the sample provider rather than from assay-based typing. Nearly every sample came with metadata listing a de-identified subject ID, COVID-19 status, age in years and sex. The samples were drawn from two sources: the first 160 participants of the ongoing ImmuneRACE study, and over 950 subjects contributed by 6 global collaborators. The dataset comprised deeply sampled blood TCRbeta repertoires from subjects exposed to, actively infected with, or recovered from COVID-19. The repertoires were released in a freely available public database intended as a resource for research on the immune response to SARS-CoV-2. The material from the prospective study consisted of cDNA or gDNA derived from T cells, B-cell-depleted T cells, or PBMCs. Overall study results and their limits: Clinical and demographic metadata were provided uncurated, with the amount varying by source and participant.

Only one count was recorded for this clone. What antigen it recognizes has not been identified. No much larger clone is present one base from it, and per-base qualities are unavailable. Collaborating institutions collected whole blood in K2EDTA tubes following their own protocols. For TCRbeta analysis, collaborators shipped samples as frozen whole blood, isolated PBMCs, or DNA extracted from either of those sample types. The immunoSEQ Assay, a bias-controlled multiplex PCR, was used to amplify TCRbeta CDR3 regions from genomic DNA. Per the original workflow: Nucleated cell counts per sample were estimated from amplification of reference gene primers within the assay. Sequence reads were collapsed and filtered to measure the absolute abundance of every unique TCRbeta CDR3 rearrangement. For each sample, productive Simpson clonality was calculated by taking the square root of Simpson's diversity index across productive rearrangements. In TCRdb, the immuneACCESS table is reduced to in-frame sequences with V and J assigned. These tables do not hold every clone; where another copy was compared, an unresolved V gene accounts for under half, and the others remain unexplained. The DNA was the basis for D and trimming; V, J and clone size are from that table. For this sample the table gives some 700,000 clones, of which 85% to 90% were detected only once. Together, the top ten hold under 0.3% of the sample.

The germline V and J ends show losses of 4 bases and 4 bases respectively, and no gene match explains 2 bases of the junction. CDR1 is given as SGHKS and CDR2 as YYEKEE, both from the germline V gene (reference sequence). The CDR3, cysteine through phenylalanine, is 14 amino acids long. The retained sequence is limited to the CDR3, 42 bases, with the frame set at the first base. Source material: peripheral blood. The TCR comes from a young woman with acute or convalescent COVID-19. The V and J segments used are TRBV5-5 and TRBJ1-5; 10 bases in the middle match TRBD1. In nucleotide form, the sequence is TGTGCCAGCAGCAGGGACAGGGGAAATCAGCCCCAGCATTTT. This translates into CASSRDRGNQPQHF.